This is a list of T cell receptor beta chains from one sample in a study of cytomegalovirus exposure and HLA in healthy donors. Generated by immunoSEQ multiplex PCR, the TCRdb table keeps only in-frame clones and is missing some. The sample includes roughly 140,000 clones, 82% seen only once; the top ten take 5.7%. Sequenced sample: PBMCs. These TCRs come from a man aged 25-40 years in good health and CMV-seropositive. The CDR3 runs from the conserved cysteine through the conserved F or W. Fields, in order: V gene, CDR3 protein.

TRBV19	CAIRQGNQPQHF
TRBV7-9	CSSSPQAGTDTQYF
TRBV27	CASSLQGQPQHF
TRBV7-2	CASSYDSSYNSPLHF
TRBV7-8	CASSLYSETQYF
TRBV5-6	CASSLGLPSGGNEQFF
TRBV7-9	CASSSWGTAGTEAFF
TRBV5-4	CASSLGPPGGGDTQYF
TRBV27	CASNRQGWDEQYF
TRBV6-4	CASSEAGKTEAFF
TRBV7-9	CASSLQGASVGELFF
TRBV15	CATSRDPGLNEKLFF
TRBV2	CASRTGTSQETQYF
TRBV27	CASSFGGRRNEQYF
TRBV5-1	CASIGLQGGEAFF
TRBV14	CASSRGGTSEAFF
TRBV25-1	CASSVHRGVRNTEAFF
TRBV6-5	CASKSLQSNQPQHF
TRBV28	CASSSPGGSYGYTF
TRBV2	CASILQGGGYEQYF
TRBV11-2	CASSFSGTGELFF
TRBV4-1	CASSPSKGATNYEQYF
TRBV6-6	CASSYGQGWEAFF
TRBV20-1	CSARLEETQYF
TRBV2	CASREEGIQTQYF
TRBV7-9	CASSLDRDTDTQYF
TRBV5-5	CASSLESSGRVVDTQYF
TRBV28	CASSLGGQPQHF
TRBV11-2	CASSLGTGGGDSYGYTF
TRBV12-5	CASGLWGGRGEAFF
TRBV19	CASSPGQGALEQYF
TRBV28	CASSLTGGRSGNTIYF
TRBV4-2	CASSPRQGSYNEQFF
TRBV28	CASSFREIVPYNEQFF
TRBV12-5	CASGSPGFDTQYF
TRBV12-5	CASGFITDTQYF
TRBV19	CASSTLMVPSEQFF
TRBV27	CASSPTVISYEQYF
TRBV6-6	CASRLTGENTEAFF
TRBV19	CASSTLAGGQYEQYF
TRBV29-1	CSVSTGGRRTEAFF
TRBV7-9	CASRPKTEVETQYF
TRBV7-9	CASSLATPRGTGELFF
TRBV7-9	CASSLEGFATQYF
TRBV29-1	CSVERYEQYF
TRBV28	CASSFGSNQPQHF
TRBV28	CASRGGESYEQYF
TRBV4-1	CASSQRWGDGAFF
TRBV6-6	CASSTTGTRGYTF
TRBV2	CASEGRKTYNEQFF
TRBV7-9	CASSSGTSDYEQYF
TRBV15	CATSSSGAEAFF
TRBV27	CASSSRTGNEKLFF
TRBV7-2	CASSLEGTGDYGYTF
TRBV7-2	CASSREQGATYNEQFF
TRBV12-5	CASGESVTGGTEAFF